This TCR beta chain is drawn from a study of blood T cell repertoires in COVID-19. This CDR3 is built from 15 residues. The germline V gene has CDR1 SGHNT and CDR2 YYREEE (reference sequence). Germline trimming cut 1 base from V and 5 bases from J; bases unmatched to any gene: 7. Profiled with immunoSEQ multiplex PCR; TCRdb holds only in-frame clones, not every one. This sample yields almost 50,000 clones, of which roughly two thirds are seen a single time; approximately 9% belongs to the top ten. Sequenced input: peripheral blood. The J gene is TRBJ2-5, the V gene TRBV5-4; 8 bases line up with TRBD1. This TCR derives from a woman in her seventies with acute or convalescent COVID-19. The CDR3 is CASSLTAGGGETQYF. The CDR3 nucleotides read TGTGCCAGCAGCTTGACGGCAGGGGGCGGTGAGACCCAGTACTTC.